These 32 T cell receptor beta chains were all obtained from the same sample, sequenced in a study of shared clonotypes between healthy human individuals. Measured with immunoSEQ multiplex PCR; TCRdb has only the in-frame clones, and not every one. The repertoire holds about 1.5 million clones, with approximately 98% as singletons. Sequencing was carried out using naive CD4+ T cells sorted from blood. Specified subset: CD45RA+ positively selected. Every receptor here comes from a man aged 25-45 years in good health.

The CDR3 sequence is CASSTKGTVNTEAFF. The CDR3 nucleotides read TGTGCCAGCTCAACAAAAGGCACAGTGAACACTGAAGCTTTCTTT. This chain joins TRBV18 and TRBJ1-1; D call uncertain. The ends were cut back, 5 bases at V and 0 bases at J, with 13 bases in the middle. Germline assignment: CDR1 KGHSH and CDR2 LQKENI. The CDR3 is made up of 15 amino acids.

The genes are TRBV11-1 and TRBJ2-2, with D hard to call. The ends were cut back, 5 bases at V and 0 bases at J, with 7 bases in the middle. CDR1 and CDR2 from the germline V gene are SGHAT and FQDESV (reference sequence). The CDR3 sequence is 14 residues long. This chain's CDR3 is CASSPKTNTGELFF. CDR3 nucleotides: TGTGCCAGCAGCCCGAAAACGAACACCGGGGAGCTGTTTTTT.

The V call is TRBV7-3, the J call TRBJ2-2, with 7 bases aligning to TRBD2. This CDR3 region has 16 residues. Germline CDR1 and CDR2: SGHTA and FQGTGA. V trimming: 4 bases; J trimming: 5 bases; junction bases outside the gene matches: 10. The CDR3: CASSSGTMRPTGELFF. The CDR3 bases are TGTGCCAGCAGCTCGGGGACTATGCGCCCGACCGGGGAGCTGTTTTTT.

The V and J genes are TRBV28 and TRBJ2-2; no clear D gene. Deletions cut 6 bases from V and 0 bases from J, with 14 bases between. The V gene's germline CDR1 is MDHEN and CDR2 SYDVKM. This CDR3 has 16 amino acids. CDR3 sequence: CASRPYIVANTGELFF. CDR3 DNA: TGTGCCAGCAGACCCTACATCGTCGCGAACACCGGGGAGCTGTTTTTT.

This chain connects TRBV6-1 to TRBJ2-6, with D possibly being TRBD2 (5 bases). V was pared by 3 bases and J by 0 bases, with 18 bases between. The germline V gene encodes CDR1 MNHNS and CDR2 SASEGT. CDR3 length equals 19 residues. CDR3 sequence reads: CASSEVRRGISSGANVLTF. CDR3 DNA sequence: TGTGCCAGCAGTGAGGTGCGGCGAGGGATAAGCTCTGGGGCCAACGTCCTGACTTTC.

Concerning this clone itself: Other DNA sequences in the same sample also yield this CDR3. This rearrangement joins TRBV28 to TRBJ1-2, with no clear D. This CDR3 is built from 11 residues. Trimming stripped 4 bases from V and 5 bases from J, with 5 bases between. The germline V gene encodes CDR1 MDHEN and CDR2 SYDVKM. DNA of the CDR3: TGTGCCAGCAGTTCCAGGTATGGCTACACCTTC. Its translation is CASSSRYGYTF.

The J gene is TRBJ2-7, the V gene TRBV2, with D perhaps given as TRBD1 or TRBD2 (5 bases each). V dropped 5 bases and J dropped 6 bases, with 14 bases sitting between them. The CDR3 has 13 amino acids. Germline V CDR1 and CDR2: SNHLY, FYNNEI. CDR3 region: CASSFSRGREQYF. CDR3 bases: TGTGCCAGCAGTTTTAGCCGGGGACGCGAGCAGTACTTC.

J is TRBJ1-1 and V is TRBV28; D is unresolved. Per germline, CDR1 MDHEN and CDR2 SYDVKM. V lost 5 bases to trimming and J lost 4 bases, with 20 bases between them. This CDR3 contains 16 residues. The CDR3 sequence is CASSASAGETRTEAFF. The CDR3 DNA is TGTGCCAGCAGTGCCTCCGCCGGGGAGACTCGCACTGAAGCTTTCTTT.

The V gene is TRBV5-6, the J gene TRBJ1-1; the match to TRBD1 covers 9 bases. This CDR3 region has 19 residues. Germline V gene lookup returns CDR1 SGHDT and CDR2 YYEEEE. The ends lost 2 bases at V and 0 bases at J; junction bases unmatched: 14. CDR3 sequence reads: CASSFVYRGQNVLNTEAFF. DNA of the CDR3: TGTGCCAGCAGCTTCGTGTACAGGGGGCAGAACGTGTTGAACACTGAAGCTTTCTTT.

With respect to this clone: In the same sample, other DNA sequences code for this CDR3. The V call is TRBV11-3, the J call TRBJ2-3; D not certain. The V end lost 5 bases, the J end lost 6 bases, and 6 bases lay between the germline ends. Germline V gene data show CDR1 as SGHNT and CDR2 as YENEEA. This CDR3 region has 11 residues. CDR3 sequence: CASSQGDTQYF. The DNA for the CDR3 is TGTGCCAGCAGCCAAGGGGATACGCAGTATTTT. Using reference TRBV11-3 and TRBJ2-3 for the parts outside the CDR3, the full variable domain is EAGVVQSPRYKIIEKKQPVAFWCNPISGHNTLYWYLQNLGQGPELLIRYENEEAVDDSQLPKDRFSAERLKGVDSTLKIQPAELGDSAVYLCASSQGDTQYFGPGTRLTVL.

Regarding this clone: Distinct nucleotide sequences in the sample also encode this CDR3. This chain joins TRBV5-1 and TRBJ1-5; the D is unclear. CDR3 length equals 13 residues. Trimming removed 7 bases at V and 1 base at J, with 9 bases between. CDR1 and CDR2 from the germline V gene are SGHRS and YFSETQ. Here the CDR3 DNA reads TGCGCCAGCTCCCCGGACAGCAATCAGCCCCAGCATTTT. This gives the protein CASSPDSNQPQHF.

The chain joins TRBV5-1 to TRBJ2-7, with D uncertain. Germline CDR1 reads SGHRS; CDR2 reads YFSETQ. Trimming left V 5 bases short and J 2 bases short, with 14 bases between. CDR3 length equals 14 residues. CDR3 sequence reads: CASRPDPGTYEQYF. CDR3 DNA: TGCGCCAGCAGGCCAGACCCTGGCACCTACGAGCAGTACTTC.

The count of this clone is one. V and J are TRBV5-8 and TRBJ1-1, with no clear D. Looked up from germline, CDR1 is SGHTS and CDR2 is YDEGEE. V lost 0 bases to trimming and J lost 2 bases, with 8 bases between them. This CDR3 has 14 residues. This chain's CDR3 is CASSLARLNTEAFF. CDR3 in DNA: TGTGCCAGCAGCTTGGCCCGCCTCAACACTGAAGCTTTCTTT.

The chain combines TRBV19 with TRBJ2-7; either TRBD1 or TRBD2 may fit D (6 bases each). The CDR3 contains 13 residues. Germline loops: CDR1 LNHDA, CDR2 SQIVND (reference sequence). The germline V and J ends were trimmed by 3 bases and 3 bases, with 9 bases remaining between them. The CDR3 nucleotides are TGTGCCAGTAGTATCCGGGGGCGCTACGAGCAGTACTTC. Translation: CASSIRGRYEQYF.

V is TRBV2 and J is TRBJ1-2, with 11 bases that match TRBD1. The CDR3 is 16 amino acids. Germline V CDR1 and CDR2: SNHLY, FYNNEI. V gave up 6 bases and J gave up 0 bases; unmatched junction bases: 6. The CDR3 nucleotides read TGTGCCAGCAGAGGGGACAGGGGGATCCCTAACTATGGCTACACCTTC. Translating gives CASRGDRGIPNYGYTF.

The J gene is TRBJ2-7, the V gene TRBV2, with unresolved D. The CDR3 is made up of 13 amino acids. Trimming removed 1 base from V and 3 bases from J, with 7 bases in between. Germline CDR1 and CDR2: SNHLY and FYNNEI. The CDR3 DNA reads as TGTGCCAGCAGTGAAGGTACAGACTACGAGCAGTACTTC. Its translation: CASSEGTDYEQYF.

The V and J genes are TRBV18 and TRBJ2-7; 12 positions match TRBD2. The CDR3 has 15 amino acids. Germline V gene data show CDR1 as KGHSH and CDR2 as LQKENI. The J segment lost 6 bases and the V segment lost 3 bases, leaving 6 bases of the junction unmatched. In DNA, the CDR3 is TGTGCCAGCTCACCGAACGGGACTAGCGGGCTCGAGCAGTACTTC. Translation: CASSPNGTSGLEQYF.

This clone is a singleton in its sample. The chain uses TRBV6-1 and TRBJ2-2, with 9 bases fitting TRBD2. CDR3 length equals 17 residues. Germline lookup yields CDR1 MNHNS and CDR2 SASEGT. V shed 4 bases, J shed 4 bases, and the junction held 10 bases outside the gene matches. CDR3 residues: CASSALAGTLGTGELFF. CDR3 nucleotide sequence: TGTGCCAGCAGTGCGCTAGCGGGAACGTTAGGCACCGGGGAGCTGTTTTTT.

The rearrangement links TRBV7-6 to TRBJ2-5; D is unresolved. The CDR3 runs 11 residues. V shed 6 bases and J shed 4 bases, with 6 bases lying between them. Germline V gene data show CDR1 as SGHVS and CDR2 as FNYEAQ. The chain's CDR3 is CASRMVETQYF. CDR3 DNA sequence: TGTGCCAGCAGGATGGTAGAGACCCAGTACTTC.

The CDR3 sequence is CASSLRLAGAYNEQFF. The CDR3 DNA is TGTGCCAGCAGCTTAAGACTAGCGGGAGCCTACAATGAGCAGTTCTTC. This chain connects TRBV5-4 to TRBJ2-1; 12 nucleotides agree with TRBD2. The length of the CDR3 is 16 residues. V trimming: 2 bases; J trimming: 2 bases; junction bases outside the gene matches: 2. Germline-derived CDR1 and CDR2 are SGHNT and YYREEE (reference sequence).

The chain recombines TRBV7-3 with TRBJ2-2; 7 positions match TRBD1. In germline, CDR1 is SGHTA, CDR2 FQGTGA. The CDR3 is 14 residues long. V lost 5 bases and J lost 5; bases outside the gene matches: 5. In DNA form, the CDR3 reads TGTGCCAGCAGCCCCAACAGGGGTACCGGGGAGCTGTTTTTT. The encoded protein is CASSPNRGTGELFF.

The rearrangement joins TRBV7-9 to TRBJ1-1; 7 positions match TRBD1. V gave up 3 bases and J gave up 1 base; unmatched junction bases: 2. The CDR3 spans 14 residues. Germline assignment: CDR1 SEHNR and CDR2 FQNEAQ (reference sequence). The CDR3 nucleotides are TGTGCCAGCAGCTTGGGACAGAAGAACACTGAAGCTTTCTTT. Translated, it gives CASSLGQKNTEAFF.

This chain links TRBV28 with TRBJ1-4; a possible D gene is TRBD1 (5 bases). Germline V gene sequence: CDR1 MDHEN, CDR2 SYDVKM. Deletions cut 5 bases from V and 7 bases from J, with 8 bases between. This CDR3 spans 12 amino acids. CDR3 residues: CASSQGGEKLFF. DNA for the CDR3: TGTGCCAGCAGTCAGGGAGGTGAAAAACTGTTTTTT.

This chain connects TRBV19 to TRBJ1-1; a possible D gene is TRBD1 (5 bases). V dropped 10 bases and J dropped 2 bases, with 17 bases sitting between them. The germline CDR1 and CDR2 sequences are LNHDA and SQIVND (reference sequence). The length of the CDR3 is 14 residues. CDR3 nucleotides: TGTGCCACCACCAAGCGGGGGGTTAACACTGAAGCTTTCTTT. This gives the protein CATTKRGVNTEAFF.

This clone has just one count. V usage is TRBV6-1 and J usage is TRBJ1-1; D unresolved. Between the trimmed V and J ends, which lost 4 bases and 7 bases, there was a span of 13 bases. CDR3 length: 13 amino acids. The germline gives CDR1 MNHNS, CDR2 SASEGT. The CDR3 is CASSVKGGSEAFF. The CDR3 DNA reads as TGTGCCAGCAGTGTCAAGGGAGGTAGTGAAGCTTTCTTT.

V is TRBV6-4 and J is TRBJ2-1; 11 bases agree with TRBD2. The J segment lost 9 bases and the V segment lost 4 bases, leaving 8 bases of the junction unmatched. Germline V gene data show CDR1 as MRHNA and CDR2 as SNTAGT. The length of the CDR3 is 15 residues. The CDR3 reads CASSVTSGSGSEQFF. The CDR3 nucleotides are TGTGCCAGCAGTGTAACTAGCGGGAGCGGAAGTGAGCAGTTCTTC.

The chain links TRBV6-1 to TRBJ2-1; a possible D gene is TRBD2 (5 bases). There are 14 residues in the CDR3. CDR1 and CDR2 (germline): MNHNS, SASEGT. Trimming pared 0 bases from V and 8 bases from J, leaving 11 bases between. CDR3 coding DNA: TGTGCCAGCAGTGAAGCGCTTCGAGGGTATGAGCAGTTCTTC. Its protein product is CASSEALRGYEQFF.

The rearrangement joins TRBV30 to TRBJ2-1, with 8 nucleotides matching TRBD2. Germline V gene lookup returns CDR1 GTSNPN and CDR2 SVGIG (reference sequence). With 3 bases clipped from V and 0 bases from J, the junction kept 22 bases outside the gene matches. The CDR3 is made up of 21 amino acids. For the CDR3, the DNA is TGTGCCTGGAGCGATCCGCGGGGGGCACCGGCTAGCGTCAGCTCCTACAATGAGCAGTTCTTC. Amino acid sequence: CAWSDPRGAPASVSSYNEQFF.

Only one count was recorded for this clone. The rearrangement joins TRBV9 to TRBJ2-1; D remains unclear. The germline V gene has CDR1 SGDLS and CDR2 YYNGEE. The CDR3 extends over 12 amino acids. The V end was cut by 2 bases, the J end by 8 bases, with 8 bases between. As DNA, the CDR3 is TGTGCCAGCAGCGTTAGCTTTGATGAGCAGTTCTTC. Translating gives CASSVSFDEQFF.

The chain links TRBV20-1 to TRBJ2-1; maybe TRBD2 (5 bases). This CDR3 comprises 10 residues. Germline loops: CDR1 DFQATT, CDR2 SNEGSKA (reference sequence). Trimming removed 6 bases at V and 11 bases at J, with 11 bases between. CDR3 coding DNA: TGCAGTGCGCAAGCGGAACAGCAGTTCTTC. This codes for CSAQAEQQFF.

V is TRBV30 and J is TRBJ1-1; D is undetermined. CDR3 length: 14 amino acids. CDR1 is GTSNPN, CDR2 SVGIG, per germline (reference sequence). The ends were cut back, 1 base at V and 10 bases at J, with 19 bases in the middle. In DNA, the CDR3 is TGTGCCTGGAGTGGGTTTTTAGCGGGTACGGGAGCTTTCTTT. Amino acids: CAWSGFLAGTGAFF.

Details on this clone: The identical CDR3 is also encoded by other nucleotide sequences in the sample. The chain carries TRBV2 and TRBJ1-5; perhaps TRBD1 as D (6 bases). This CDR3 region has 14 residues. Trimming left V 4 bases short and J 6 bases short, with 13 bases between. The germline V gene has CDR1 SNHLY and CDR2 FYNNEI. The CDR3 reads CASSVQGGPQPQHF. The CDR3 region has the DNA TGTGCCAGCAGTGTACAGGGTGGGCCTCAGCCCCAGCATTTT.